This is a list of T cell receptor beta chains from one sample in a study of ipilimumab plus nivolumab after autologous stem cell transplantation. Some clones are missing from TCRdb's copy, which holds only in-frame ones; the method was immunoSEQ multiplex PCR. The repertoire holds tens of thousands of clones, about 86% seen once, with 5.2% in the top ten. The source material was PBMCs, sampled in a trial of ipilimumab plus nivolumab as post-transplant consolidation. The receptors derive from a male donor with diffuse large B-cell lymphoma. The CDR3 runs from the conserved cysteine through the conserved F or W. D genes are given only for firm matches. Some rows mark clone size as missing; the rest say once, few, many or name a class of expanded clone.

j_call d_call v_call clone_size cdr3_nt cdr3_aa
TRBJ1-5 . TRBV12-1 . TGTGCCAACCGAACAGGGAGTGAACATCAGCCCCAGCATTTT CANRTGSEHQPQHF
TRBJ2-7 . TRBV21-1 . TGCAACGCAGGTACTGCCTCTTACGAGCAGTACTTC CNAGTASYEQYF
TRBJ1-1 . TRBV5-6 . TGTGCCAGCAGCTTGGGGGCTGAAGCTTTCTTT CASSLGAEAFF
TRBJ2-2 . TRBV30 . TGTGCCTGGAGCCGAGGAGGGGGGTACACCGGGGAGCTGTTTTTT CAWSRGGGYTGELFF
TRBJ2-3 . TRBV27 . TGTGCCAGCCTGGGATTGGCGTCAGATACGCAGTATTTT CASLGLASDTQYF
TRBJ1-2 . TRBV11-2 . TGTGCCAGCAGCCACGAGGACAGAAGTGGCTACACCTTC CASSHEDRSGYTF
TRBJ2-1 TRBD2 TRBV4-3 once TGCGCCAGCAGCCACAAAGGGGGCGGGGGGGCCAGGAATGAGCAGTTCTTC CASSHKGGGGARNEQFF
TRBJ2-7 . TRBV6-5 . TGTGCCAGCAGTTACAGGTCCGAGCAGTACTTC CASSYRSEQYF
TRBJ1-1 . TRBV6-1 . TGTGCCAGCAGAGCACAGGGACTGAACACCGAAGCTTTCTTT CASRAQGLNTEAFF
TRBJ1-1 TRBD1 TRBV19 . TGTGCCAGTAGTTTCGGGACAGGGGGCGAAAACACTGAAGCTTTCTTT CASSFGTGGENTEAFF
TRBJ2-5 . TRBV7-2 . TGTGCCAGCAGGGGGGGCAGGGGTTTGGAGACCCAGTACTTC CASRGGRGLETQYF
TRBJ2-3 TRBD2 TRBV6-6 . TGTGCCAGCAGAAGTGGCGGGGGGGCAGATACGCAGTATTTT CASRSGGGADTQYF
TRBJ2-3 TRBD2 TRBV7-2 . TGTGCCAGCCAGGTAGCGGGGGGCCCAGATACGCAGTATTTT CASQVAGGPDTQYF
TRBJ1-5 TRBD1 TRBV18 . TGTGCCAGCTCACCTACAGGGGATAGCAATCAGCCCCAGCATTTT CASSPTGDSNQPQHF
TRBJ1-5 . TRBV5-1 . TGCGCCAGCAGTGTCGGGCTCGGTAGCAATCAGCCCCAGCATTTT CASSVGLGSNQPQHF
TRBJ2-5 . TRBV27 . TGTGCCAGCAGTCCCCGGCGTAGCGGAGAGACCCAGTACTTC CASSPRRSGETQYF